Below, 20 T cell receptor beta chains from the same sample are listed, as sequenced in a study of blood T cell repertoires in COVID-19. Clones were read by immunoSEQ multiplex PCR, and TCRdb kept only the in-frame ones, dropping some. The sample yields approximately 200,000 clones, roughly 87% seen once. Sequencing was carried out using PBMCs or T cells enriched from blood (not recorded which). These receptors all come from a woman aged 40 to 49 with acute COVID-19.

The rearrangement links TRBV4-1 to TRBJ2-3, with TRBD2 matching 7 bases. Trimming cost V 0 bases and J 4 bases; bases outside gene matches: 1. Looked up from germline, CDR1 is MGHRA and CDR2 is YSYEKL. The CDR3 sequence is 14 residues long. CDR3: CASSQEGRADTQYF. Here the CDR3 DNA reads TGCGCCAGCAGCCAAGAAGGGAGGGCAGATACGCAGTATTTT.

The genes are TRBV18 and TRBJ1-5; 9 bases line up with TRBD1. Germline V gene lookup returns CDR1 KGHSH and CDR2 LQKENI. The V gene end was trimmed by 4 bases and the J gene end by 7 bases; junction bases not matched to a gene: 11. The CDR3 is made up of 16 amino acids. The CDR3 reads CASSRGTGQTNQPQHF. CDR3 sequence (DNA): TGTGCCAGCTCACGAGGGACAGGGCAAACGAACCAGCCCCAGCATTTT.

The chain employs TRBV5-4 and TRBJ1-2; the D is unclear. This CDR3 comprises 14 residues. Germline CDR1 and CDR2: SGHNT and YYREEE (reference sequence). V shed 0 bases and J shed 2 bases, with 8 bases lying between them. The CDR3 loop reads CASSLEQPNYGYTF. In nucleotides, the CDR3 is TGTGCCAGCAGCTTGGAACAGCCGAACTATGGCTACACCTTC.

The CDR3 nucleotides are TGTGCCAGCCAGGCAGGGTCGGCGGATGGCTACACCTTC. Protein sequence: CASQAGSADGYTF. The J gene is TRBJ1-2, the V gene TRBV3-1 (or the pseudogene TRBV3-2), with D possibly matching TRBD1 (5 bases). Trimming shortened V by 8 bases and J by 6 bases, and 16 bases separated the two germline ends. Germline V gene data show CDR1 as LGHDT and CDR2 as YNNKEL (reference sequence). This CDR3 has 13 amino acids.

V usage is TRBV19 and J usage is TRBJ1-5; D is unclear. V was cut by 6 bases and J by 2 bases, with 20 bases left in between. The CDR3 is 17 amino acids. CDR1 is LNHDA, CDR2 SQIVND, per germline (reference sequence). DNA for the CDR3: TGTGCCAGTAGCAGAGGCCCCTCCGGGGATGGCAATCAGCCCCAGCATTTT. Protein: CASSRGPSGDGNQPQHF.

V usage is TRBV24-1 and J usage is TRBJ1-1; D unresolved. Germline V gives CDR1 KGHDR, CDR2 SFDVKD. Trimming removed 4 bases at V and 1 base at J, with 6 bases between. The CDR3 sequence is 13 residues long. This chain's CDR3 is CATSEAWNTEAFF. CDR3 DNA sequence: TGTGCCACCAGTGAGGCCTGGAACACTGAAGCTTTCTTT.

This clone has more than one count but fewer than ten. V usage is TRBV18 and J usage is TRBJ2-7; 8 positions agree with TRBD2. With 3 bases clipped from V and 6 bases from J, the junction kept 13 bases outside the gene matches. CDR1 is KGHSH, CDR2 LQKENI, per germline. CDR3 length: 16 residues. This CDR3 reads CASSPPRERERGEQYF. The CDR3 DNA is TGTGCCAGCTCACCTCCTCGGGAGCGGGAGCGGGGCGAGCAGTACTTC.

This clone has just one count. The chain has TRBV7-8 and TRBJ1-3; D not resolved. Germline lookup yields CDR1 SGHVS and CDR2 FQNEAQ. The ends were cut back, 5 bases at V and 3 bases at J, with 5 bases in the middle. This CDR3 is 12 amino acids long. The CDR3 loop is CASSHNGNTIYF. CDR3 sequence (DNA): TGTGCCAGCAGCCACAATGGAAACACCATATATTTT.

This clone was seen a handful of times. The J gene is TRBJ1-1, the V gene TRBV5-4, with 9 bases fitting TRBD1. Germline V gene data show CDR1 as SGHNT and CDR2 as YYREEE (reference sequence). Trimming removed 6 bases from V and 2 bases from J; junction bases left unmatched: 5. The CDR3 consists of 14 residues. In nucleotides, the CDR3 is TGTGCCAGCAACGACAGGGGGTTAAACACTGAAGCTTTCTTT. This gives the protein CASNDRGLNTEAFF.

The CDR3 spells CASSPQKRTSGYNEQFF. The CDR3 DNA is TGTGCCAGCAGTCCCCAAAAAAGGACTAGCGGTTACAATGAGCAGTTCTTC. The rearrangement joins TRBV6-6 to TRBJ2-1; 10 nucleotides align to TRBD2. Looked up from germline, CDR1 is MNHNY and CDR2 is SVGAGI (reference sequence). This CDR3 region has 17 residues. Trimming cost V 5 bases and J 4 bases; bases outside gene matches: 11.

Here the CDR3 reads CASRGTGGGGYTF. Written as DNA, the CDR3 is TGTGCCAGCAGAGGGACAGGGGGCGGTGGCTACACCTTC. This rearrangement joins TRBV28 to TRBJ1-2; the match to TRBD1 covers 12 bases. The length of the CDR3 is 13 residues. The junction had 3 bases not matched to a gene; V was cut back by 6 bases and J by 7 bases. From germline, CDR1 is MDHEN and CDR2 SYDVKM.

V gene TRBV4-1 combines with J gene TRBJ2-3; 8 nucleotides align to TRBD1. The CDR3 totals 16 residues. Per the germline V gene, CDR1 is MGHRA and CDR2 is YSYEKL. J lost 0 bases, V lost 7 bases, and 9 bases had no gene match. The CDR3, as DNA: TGCGCCAGCACCACCCGGGACAGGACTAGCACAGATACGCAGTATTTT. Protein: CASTTRDRTSTDTQYF.

This clone occurred once. This chain connects TRBV4-2 to TRBJ2-7, with D perhaps matching TRBD2 (5 bases). The CDR3 loop spans 13 amino acids. The V end was cut by 4 bases, the J end by 5 bases, with 12 bases between. Germline V gene sequence: CDR1 LGHNA, CDR2 YNFKEQ. DNA of the CDR3: TGTGCCAGCAGCCGGGAACCGCGGGACGAGCAGTACTTC. Amino acid sequence: CASSREPRDEQYF.

The CDR3 reads CASSQRTGYNSPLHF. In DNA, the CDR3 is TGTGCCAGCAGCCAAAGGACAGGTTATAATTCACCCCTCCACTTT. The chain carries TRBV9 and TRBJ1-6, with TRBD1 identical over 7 bases. The V segment lost 4 bases and the J segment 4 bases; nucleotides outside the gene matches: 5. Germline V lookup: CDR1 SGDLS, CDR2 YYNGEE. The CDR3 has 15 residues.

The rearrangement uses TRBV5-1 and TRBJ1-2; 9 positions match TRBD1. Germline CDR1 and CDR2: SGHRS and YFSETQ. V shed 4 bases, J shed 4 bases, and the junction held 8 bases outside the gene matches. The CDR3 runs to 15 residues. CDR3 protein: CASSGRQGVGYGYTF. The CDR3 nucleotides read TGCGCCAGCAGCGGAAGACAGGGGGTGGGCTATGGCTACACCTTC.

This clone was seen just once. This chain connects TRBV2 to TRBJ1-1; a weak D match, TRBD1 (5 bases). Trimming pared 3 bases from V and 5 bases from J, leaving 10 bases between. The CDR3 contains 13 residues. The germline gives CDR1 SNHLY, CDR2 FYNNEI. DNA of the CDR3: TGTGCCAGCAGTGAGTGGGGGAGGACTGAAGCTTTCTTT. This codes for CASSEWGRTEAFF.

The chain carries TRBV28 and TRBJ2-3; TRBD2 is a possible D gene (5 bases). The CDR3 runs to 13 residues. The V end lost 6 bases, the J end lost 7 bases, and 14 bases lay between the germline ends. In germline, CDR1 is MDHEN, CDR2 SYDVKM. CDR3 coding DNA: TGTGCCAGCAGGATCATCTCTAGCCATACGCAGTATTTT. Translation gives CASRIISSHTQYF.

This sequence joins TRBV29-1 and TRBJ1-1; D may be TRBD1 (5 bases). Trimming shortened V by 3 bases and J by 8 bases, and 10 bases separated the two germline ends. The length of the CDR3 is 11 residues. Germline V gene lookup returns CDR1 SQVTM and CDR2 ANQGSEA. CDR3 protein: CSVEAGNEAFF. The DNA for the CDR3 is TGCAGCGTTGAGGCAGGGAACGAAGCTTTCTTT.

The rearrangement uses TRBV5-6 and TRBJ2-7, with TRBD1 matching over 7 bases. Germline V CDR1 and CDR2: SGHDT, YYEEEE. The CDR3 contains 13 residues. V was clipped by 1 base and J by 7 bases; unmatched bases: 5. CDR3 sequence: CASSLLVRGEQYF. CDR3 nucleotide sequence: TGTGCCAGCAGCTTGCTGGTCAGGGGGGAGCAGTACTTC.

The J gene is TRBJ2-3, the V gene TRBV7-2; the D is unclear. The CDR3 has 15 residues. The V end was cut by 4 bases, the J end by 2 bases, with 13 bases between. In germline, CDR1 is SGHTA, CDR2 FQGNSA. The CDR3 reads CASSSRGLDTDTQYF. CDR3 coding DNA: TGTGCCAGCAGCTCTCGAGGATTGGACACAGATACGCAGTATTTT.